This T cell receptor (beta chain) appears in the sequencing data of a study of T cells in Graves' hyperthyroidism and ophthalmopathy. In this sample, this clonotype turned up once. The TCR beta CDR3 regions underwent amplification using RNA transcripts as the source. A first-round RT-PCR of the TCR CDR3 used the HTBI primer set. TCRdb ran MiXCR on the multiplex PCR reads and lists one entry per CDR3 protein. The data show 600,000 or so distinct CDR3 sequences, 13% to 15% seen once. Germline CDR1 is SGHTA and CDR2 is FQGNSA. This CDR3 region has 16 residues. V was shortened by 1 base and J by 4 bases, with 13 bases between the two germline ends.

V and J are TRBV7-2 and TRBJ1-4; unclear D gene. The material sequenced was blood. This receptor was taken from a woman in her late teens or twenties with Graves' ophthalmopathy. The CDR3 DNA reads TGTGCCAGCAGCTTAGATCCTCCGGACCGTAATGAAAAACTGTTTTTT. As protein: CASSLDPPDRNEKLFF.